The 13 T cell receptor beta chains given below trace back to one sample, sequenced in a study of CD8 T cells in Susac syndrome. With random hexamers, 0.5 to 1 ug RNA was reverse transcribed. TCRdb re-analysed the immunoSEQ multiplex PCR reads in MiXCR, keeping a single row per CDR3 protein. Among a few hundred thousand distinct CDR3 sequences, roughly 85% were seen once, and the ten largest hold 0.21%. Sequencing was carried out using CD8+ T cells from PBMCs. The source is a human donor with multiple sclerosis.

The chain recombines TRBV12-3 or TRBV12-4 with TRBJ2-7; 8 bases are a match to TRBD2. This CDR3 region has 15 residues. After removal of 3 bases from V and 5 bases from J, the junction contained 9 bases not matched to a gene. Written as DNA, the CDR3 is TGTGCCAGCAGTTTGGAAAAGACTAGCGCTCACGAGCAGTACTTC. It yields the protein CASSLEKTSAHEQYF.

This rearrangement joins TRBV16 to TRBJ1-2; D remains unclear. Germline CDR1 and CDR2: KGHSY and FQNENV. The V end lost 7 bases, the J end lost 4 bases, and 13 bases lay between the germline ends. CDR3 length: 13 residues. CDR3 residues: CASTSAEPYGYTF. The CDR3 DNA is TGTGCCAGCACCTCGGCGGAACCCTATGGCTACACCTTC. Together with reference TRBV16 and TRBJ1-2, the CDR3 gives the full variable domain: GEEVAQTPKHLVRGEGQKAKLYCAPIKGHSYVFWYQQVLKNEFKFLISFQNENVFDETGMPKERFSAKCLPNSPCSLEIQATKLEDSAVYFCASTSAEPYGYTFGSGTRLTVV.

The chain uses TRBV20-1 and TRBJ2-3; D remains ambiguous. Germline V gives CDR1 DFQATT, CDR2 SNEGSKA (reference sequence). V was clipped by 8 bases and J by 1 base, with 19 bases between them. CDR3 size: 15 residues. The CDR3 sequence: CSTVVGARGTDTQYF. Written as DNA, the CDR3 is TGCAGTACCGTGGTGGGCGCCAGAGGCACAGATACGCAGTATTTT.

This clonotype was picked up one time. The V and J genes are TRBV7-9 and TRBJ1-2; 12 nucleotides match TRBD1. The CDR3 loop spans 17 amino acids. Germline CDR1 SEHNR, CDR2 FQNEAQ (reference sequence). Trimming removed 5 bases from V and 8 bases from J; junction bases left unmatched: 15. The CDR3 is CASSEPGQGARREGYTF. The DNA for the CDR3 is TGTGCCAGCAGCGAACCGGGACAGGGGGCGAGAAGAGAAGGCTACACCTTC.

The J gene is TRBJ2-7, the V gene TRBV4-1, with 7 positions matching TRBD1. The J segment lost 0 bases and the V segment lost 1 base, leaving 3 bases of the junction unmatched. Germline V gene lookup returns CDR1 MGHRA and CDR2 YSYEKL. This CDR3 region has 15 residues. The CDR3 loop is CASSQGTGDSYEQYF. CDR3 DNA sequence: TGCGCCAGCAGCCAAGGGACAGGAGACTCCTACGAGCAGTACTTC.

This clonotype was observed once. The J gene is TRBJ1-1, the V gene TRBV12-3 or TRBV12-4, with D hard to call. V was trimmed by 2 bases and J by 5 bases, leaving 6 bases between them. The CDR3 loop spans 12 amino acids. This chain's CDR3 is CASSLSWTEAFF. The CDR3 DNA reads as TGTGCCAGCAGTTTATCATGGACTGAAGCTTTCTTT.

The chain is built from TRBV10-3 and TRBJ2-1; tentative D call: TRBD1 (6 bases). V was shortened by 7 bases and J by 2 bases, with 12 bases between the two germline ends. The length of the CDR3 is 14 residues. CDR1 ENHRY and CDR2 SYGVKD come from the germline V gene. Here the CDR3 reads CAIKLQGTYNEQFF. In DNA form, the CDR3 reads TGTGCCATCAAGTTACAGGGAACCTACAATGAGCAGTTCTTC.

This clonotype was seen a few times. The chain combines TRBV9 with TRBJ2-1; TRBD1 or TRBD2 may be the D gene (5 bases each). Germline assignment: CDR1 SGDLS and CDR2 YYNGEE. The V gene lost 2 bases and the J gene lost 7 bases, with 10 bases spanning the gap. The CDR3 is 13 residues long. The CDR3, as DNA: TGTGCCAGCAGCGTGGGGGAGTTGAATGAGCAGTTCTTC. Its translation: CASSVGELNEQFF.

The genes are TRBV27 and TRBJ2-5; TRBD2 might be the D (6 bases). V dropped 5 bases and J dropped 5 bases, with 18 bases sitting between them. The CDR3 sequence is 15 residues long. Germline CDR1 reads MNHEY; CDR2 reads SMNVEV (reference sequence). CDR3 nucleotides: TGTGCCAGCAGTCCGTTGACTAGTGGAGGCGAGACCCAGTACTTC. It specifies CASSPLTSGGETQYF.

The chain recombines TRBV20-1 with TRBJ2-7; 9 bases align to TRBD2. Germline values: CDR1 DFQATT, CDR2 SNEGSKA (reference sequence). V shed 2 bases and J 2 bases; nucleotides not matched to a gene: 13. The CDR3 is 17 amino acids. CDR3 region: CSARNRGMAGGPYEQYF. The CDR3 bases are TGCAGTGCTAGAAATCGGGGTATGGCGGGAGGGCCCTACGAGCAGTACTTC.

The V gene is TRBV27, the J gene TRBJ1-3; 10 bases line up with TRBD1. The CDR3 extends over 18 amino acids. CDR1 is MNHEY and CDR2 is SMNVEV in the germline V gene (reference sequence). V dropped 7 bases and J dropped 0; count of bases not matched to a gene: 12. The CDR3 is CASKPGTGVFSSGNTIYF. In DNA, the CDR3 is TGTGCCAGCAAACCCGGGACAGGGGTATTCAGCTCTGGAAACACCATATATTTT.

V is TRBV19 and J is TRBJ2-1; perhaps TRBD2 as D (6 bases). Germline V gene sequence: CDR1 LNHDA, CDR2 SQIVND (reference sequence). V lost 3 bases to trimming and J lost 4 bases, with 13 bases between them. The CDR3 has 15 residues. The CDR3 reads CASSIAAGKYNEQFF. DNA for the CDR3: TGTGCCAGTAGTATCGCGGCGGGAAAGTACAATGAGCAGTTCTTC.

This chain links TRBV12-3 or TRBV12-4 with TRBJ2-7; TRBD1 matches 10 bases. CDR3 size: 14 residues. The V gene end was trimmed by 6 bases and the J gene end by 3 bases; junction bases not matched to a gene: 5. The CDR3: CASSPGQGNYEQYF. CDR3 nucleotide sequence: TGTGCCAGCAGCCCGGGACAGGGGAACTACGAGCAGTACTTC.